This is a list of T cell receptor beta chains from one sample in a study of CD4 T cells in relation to SARS-CoV-2 and coronaviruses. Measured with immunoSEQ multiplex PCR; TCRdb has only the in-frame clones, and not every one. Of some 27,000 clones in the sample, 74% are singletons; the top ten hold roughly 25%. These receptors have no identified antigens. Specimen: CD4+ T cells from PBMCs, cultured in vitro. All receptors derive from a human donor in good health. Both conserved end residues are part of each CDR3. A D gene is named only where the DNA matches it firmly. Clone size is not always given. Where it is, it says once, few, many or a class for expanded clones.

J,V,size,D,CDR3,DNA
TRBJ2-3,TRBV7-3,NA,NA,CASSRDWPQSTDTQYF,TGTGCCAGCAGCCGAGACTGGCCCCAGTCGACAGATACGCAGTATTTT
TRBJ2-5,TRBV4-3,NA,NA,CASSQVSRDQETQYF,TGCGCCAGCAGCCAAGTGTCGCGGGACCAAGAGACCCAGTACTTC
TRBJ1-2,TRBV6-2/TRBV6-3,few,TRBD1,CASSPGQGRGYTF,TGTGCCAGCAGTCCAGGACAGGGCCGCGGCTACACCTTC
TRBJ2-2,TRBV5-1,once,NA,CASSEGPLRDTGELFF,TGCGCCAGCAGCGAAGGACCCCTAAGGGACACCGGGGAGCTGTTTTTT
TRBJ1-1,TRBV7-2,NA,NA,CASSISWTGRMNTEAFF,TGTGCCAGCAGCATTAGTTGGACTGGGCGGATGAACACTGAAGCTTTCTTT
TRBJ1-6,TRBV6-5,NA,TRBD1,CASSFSGTGNSPLHF,TGTGCCAGCAGTTTTTCCGGGACAGGCAATTCACCCCTCCACTTT
TRBJ1-2,TRBV19,NA,TRBD1,CASRGTGGGDGYTF,TGTGCCAGTAGGGGTACAGGGGGCGGTGATGGCTACACCTTC
TRBJ1-2,TRBV7-9,NA,NA,CASSANYGYTF,TGTGCCAGCAGCGCCAACTATGGCTACACCTTC
TRBJ2-7,TRBV7-9,NA,TRBD1,CASSWTGPLSYEQYF,TGTGCCAGCAGCTGGACAGGACCCCTATCCTACGAGCAGTACTTC
TRBJ1-1,TRBV5-1,NA,TRBD1,CASSSITGGAGEAFF,TGCGCCAGCAGCTCGATTACAGGGGGCGCGGGTGAAGCTTTCTTT
TRBJ1-1,TRBV21-1,NA,NA,CASSALAGGVWAFF,TGTGCCAGCAGCGCCCTGGCCGGCGGGGTTTGGGCTTTCTTT
TRBJ1-1,TRBV11-3,few,NA,CASSLDPNTEAFF,TGTGCCAGCAGCTTAGATCCGAACACTGAAGCTTTCTTT
TRBJ2-3,TRBV6-5,NA,NA,CASSYVGSSDTQYF,TGTGCCAGCAGTTACGTCGGTAGCTCGGATACGCAGTATTTT
TRBJ2-5,TRBV3-1/TRBV3-2,NA,NA,CASSPQFEETQYF,TGTGCCAGCAGCCCACAGTTTGAAGAGACCCAGTACTTC
TRBJ2-4,TRBV21-1,few,NA,CASSKRAGTERTGAKNIQYF,TGTGCCAGCAGCAAACGGGCAGGGACAGAGCGTACCGGAGCCAAAAACATTCAGTACTTC
TRBJ2-7,TRBV28,once,TRBD2,CASTLSGGPYEQYF,TGTGCCAGCACTCTTAGCGGGGGTCCCTACGAGCAGTACTTC
TRBJ2-1,TRBV11-2,NA,TRBD1,CASSPGTGAHNEQFF,TGTGCCAGCAGCCCCGGGACAGGGGCCCACAATGAGCAGTTCTTC
TRBJ2-5,TRBV18,NA,NA,CASSQDRETQYF,TGTGCCAGCTCTCAGGACCGGGAGACCCAGTACTTC
TRBJ1-2,TRBV7-2,NA,NA,CASSLAWGSLGGYTF,TGTGCCAGCAGCTTAGCGTGGGGTAGTCTTGGTGGCTACACCTTC
TRBJ2-7,TRBV7-2,NA,TRBD2,CASAGGGNEQYF,TGTGCCAGCGCGGGGGGCGGCAACGAGCAGTACTTC
TRBJ2-5,TRBV5-4,NA,TRBD1,CASSSASGTVEETQYF,TGTGCCAGCAGCTCCGCCTCCGGGACAGTAGAAGAGACCCAGTACTTC
TRBJ2-1,TRBV7-2,NA,NA,CASSPGGAGNNEQFF,TGTGCCAGCAGCCCCGGGGGCGCGGGGAACAATGAGCAGTTCTTC
TRBJ2-5,TRBV28,NA,TRBD1,CASSLGGTGGETQYF,TGTGCCAGCAGTTTAGGTGGGACAGGGGGTGAGACCCAGTACTTC
TRBJ1-2,TRBV7-9,few,NA,CASSPSGTGHGYTF,TGTGCCAGCAGCCCAAGTGGGACGGGCCATGGCTACACCTTC
TRBJ2-3,TRBV3-1/TRBV3-2,NA,TRBD2,CASGRTSDPTDTQYF,TGTGCCAGCGGAAGAACTAGCGACCCCACAGATACGCAGTATTTT
TRBJ2-1,TRBV4-2,few,NA,CASGSTVRRGNEQFF,TGTGCCAGCGGCTCGACAGTGAGGAGAGGCAATGAGCAGTTCTTC
TRBJ2-3,TRBV3-1/TRBV3-2,once,TRBD1,CASSQDQCCLLSQGADTQYF,TGTGCCAGCAGCCAAGATCAGTGCTGTCTGCTTTCACAGGGGGCAGATACGCAGTATTTT
TRBJ1-1,TRBV19,once,TRBD1,CASSPLTGERGTEAFF,TGTGCCAGTAGTCCCCTGACAGGGGAGAGGGGCACTGAAGCTTTCTTT
TRBJ2-2,TRBV7-2,NA,TRBD2,CASSRGLAAGELFF,TGTGCCAGCAGCCGGGGACTAGCAGCCGGGGAGCTGTTTTTT
TRBJ2-1,TRBV4-2,few,TRBD2,CASSQGLAGGGGWNEQFF,TGTGCCAGCAGCCAAGGGTTAGCGGGGGGAGGGGGATGGAATGAGCAGTTCTTC
TRBJ2-2,TRBV9,NA,NA,CASSVVPGQFVGELFF,TGTGCCAGCAGCGTAGTCCCTGGACAGTTTGTCGGGGAGCTGTTTTTT
TRBJ2-2,TRBV6-5,NA,NA,CASSYSWNTGELFF,TGTGCCAGCAGTTACTCCTGGAACACCGGGGAGCTGTTTTTT
TRBJ2-1,TRBV19,few,NA,CASQRGEGYNEQFF,TGTGCCAGCCAAAGGGGGGAGGGCTACAATGAGCAGTTCTTC
TRBJ1-4,TRBV5-4,NA,NA,CASSTGLHPTNEKLFF,TGTGCCAGCAGCACGGGACTTCATCCCACTAATGAAAAACTGTTTTTT
TRBJ2-7,TRBV27,NA,NA,CASSSNTGPTYEQYF,TGTGCCAGCAGTTCGAACACGGGGCCCACCTACGAGCAGTACTTC
TRBJ2-5,TRBV27,NA,TRBD2,CASSRRTSAKETQYF,TGTGCCAGCAGCAGGAGGACTAGCGCTAAAGAGACCCAGTACTTC
TRBJ1-1,TRBV9,few,NA,CASSVGDTNTEAFF,TGTGCCAGCAGCGTAGGAGACACGAACACTGAAGCTTTCTTT
TRBJ2-7,TRBV2,NA,TRBD1,CASSELGQGHEQYF,TGTGCCAGCAGTGAATTAGGACAGGGCCACGAGCAGTACTTC
TRBJ2-3,TRBV7-2,NA,TRBD2,CASSAGLDTDTQYF,TGTGCCAGCAGCGCCGGACTAGACACAGATACGCAGTATTTT
TRBJ1-4,TRBV3-1/TRBV3-2,NA,TRBD1,CASSQKGQGVNEKLFF,TGTGCCAGCAGCCAAAAGGGACAGGGGGTAAATGAAAAACTGTTTTTT
TRBJ2-7,TRBV19,NA,TRBD2,CASSRTSGGAGLYEQYF,TGTGCCAGTAGTAGGACTAGCGGGGGGGCCGGACTCTACGAGCAGTACTTC
TRBJ2-3,TRBV4-2,NA,NA,CASSSPGPHTDTQYF,TGTGCCAGCAGCTCCCCGGGACCCCACACAGATACGCAGTATTTT
TRBJ2-1,TRBV5-1,medium-sized,NA,CASSLEAANSYNEQFF,TGCGCCAGCAGCTTGGAGGCAGCAAATTCCTACAATGAGCAGTTCTTC
TRBJ2-1,TRBV6-2/TRBV6-3,few,TRBD2,CASSPLAGAGYNEQFF,TGTGCCAGCAGCCCACTAGCGGGAGCGGGCTACAATGAGCAGTTCTTC
TRBJ1-6,TRBV9,NA,NA,CASSPPYRYRPLHF,TGTGCCAGCAGCCCCCCCTACAGGTATCGACCCCTCCACTTT
TRBJ2-7,TRBV3-1/TRBV3-2,NA,NA,CASSLRSGIIEQYF,TGTGCCAGCAGCCTTCGTTCAGGGATCATCGAGCAGTACTTC
TRBJ1-5,TRBV11-2,NA,NA,CASSPLGGDQPQHF,TGTGCCAGCAGCCCCCTAGGGGGAGATCAGCCCCAGCATTTT
TRBJ2-7,TRBV6-2/TRBV6-3,once,TRBD1,CASSYSTLITGGYSYEQYF,TGTGCCAGCAGTTACTCCACTCTAATTACAGGGGGATACTCCTACGAGCAGTACTTC
TRBJ2-3,TRBV27,NA,NA,CASKRGPSSTDTQYF,TGTGCCAGCAAGCGCGGACCCTCTAGCACAGATACGCAGTATTTT
TRBJ1-6,TRBV11-2,NA,NA,CASRLPGHGSPLHF,TGTGCCAGCAGGTTACCGGGTCATGGTTCACCCCTCCACTTT
TRBJ1-2,TRBV6-5,NA,TRBD1,CASSNSRDRENGYTF,TGTGCCAGCAGTAACTCCCGTGACAGGGAGAATGGCTACACCTTC
TRBJ1-1,TRBV7-9,NA,NA,CASSLSQGNVGTEAFF,TGTGCCAGCAGCTTATCCCAGGGAAATGTGGGGACTGAAGCTTTCTTT
TRBJ1-6,TRBV18,NA,NA,CASSAGSENSPLHF,TGTGCCAGCTCAGCCGGGTCAGAGAATTCACCCCTCCACTTT
TRBJ2-4,TRBV19,NA,NA,CASSIDGGAWAKNIQYF,TGTGCCAGTAGTATAGATGGGGGGGCATGGGCCAAAAACATTCAGTACTTC